This TCR beta chain stems from a study of shared clonotypes between healthy human individuals. Overall study context: Three plates were used per donor for CD4 naive, three for CD4 memory, two for CD8 naive and one for CD8 memory. Study-level points and caveats: Relative to their counterparts shared across all four donors, non-shared clonotypes exhibited diminished generation probabilities. Some naive CD4 clonotypes, 4% to 6%, turned up in common across several donors.

V lost 3 bases, J lost 3 bases, and 15 bases lay in between. The germline gives CDR1 GTSNPN, CDR2 SVGIG (reference sequence). The CDR3 covers 15 residues. The table came from immunoSEQ multiplex PCR; TCRdb's copy has only in-frame clones and leaves some out. The sample lists more than 2,000,000 clones; approximately 93% were seen once. Only a few counts were recorded for this clone. Its specificity is not known. Subsets obtained from CD4+ cells comprised CD45RA+ naive and CD45RA-negative memory cells. The chain joins TRBV30 to TRBJ1-5, with D tentatively TRBD1 (6 bases). The origin of this receptor is a man aged 18-30 years in good health. Some clones in this sample may be carry-over from other donors' samples. Specimen: naive CD4+ T cells from PBMCs. Subset specified: CD45RA+ positively selected. CDR3 region: CAWRSQGHANQPQHF. In nucleotides, the CDR3 is TGTGCCTGGAGGAGCCAGGGGCATGCCAATCAGCCCCAGCATTTT.